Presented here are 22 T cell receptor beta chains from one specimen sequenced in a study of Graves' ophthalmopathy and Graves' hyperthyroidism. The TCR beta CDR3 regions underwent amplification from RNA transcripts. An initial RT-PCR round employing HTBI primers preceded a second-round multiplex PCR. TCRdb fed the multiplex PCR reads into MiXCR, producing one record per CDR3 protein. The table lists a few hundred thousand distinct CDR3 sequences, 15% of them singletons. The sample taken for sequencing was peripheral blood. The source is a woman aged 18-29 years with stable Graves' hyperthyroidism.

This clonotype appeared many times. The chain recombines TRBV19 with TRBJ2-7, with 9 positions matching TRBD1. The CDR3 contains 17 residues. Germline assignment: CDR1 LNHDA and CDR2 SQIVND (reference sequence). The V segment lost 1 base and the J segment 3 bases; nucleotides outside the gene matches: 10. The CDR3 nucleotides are TGTGCCAGTAGTATAGGAATGGGGACAGGGAGCAGCTACGAGCAGTACTTC. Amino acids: CASSIGMGTGSSYEQYF.

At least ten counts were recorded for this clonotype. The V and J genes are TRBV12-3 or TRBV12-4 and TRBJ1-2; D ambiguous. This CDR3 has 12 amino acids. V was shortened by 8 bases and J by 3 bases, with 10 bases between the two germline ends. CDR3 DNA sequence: TGTGCCAGCGCGATACTGTACTATGGCTACACCTTC. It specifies CASAILYYGYTF.

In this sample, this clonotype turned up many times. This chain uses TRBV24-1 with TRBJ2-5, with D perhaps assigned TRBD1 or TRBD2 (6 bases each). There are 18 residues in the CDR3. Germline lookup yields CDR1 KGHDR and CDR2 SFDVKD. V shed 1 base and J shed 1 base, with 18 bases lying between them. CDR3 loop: CATSDFRGGGLGQETQYF. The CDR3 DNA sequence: TGTGCCACCAGTGATTTTAGAGGAGGGGGGTTAGGCCAAGAGACCCAGTACTTC.

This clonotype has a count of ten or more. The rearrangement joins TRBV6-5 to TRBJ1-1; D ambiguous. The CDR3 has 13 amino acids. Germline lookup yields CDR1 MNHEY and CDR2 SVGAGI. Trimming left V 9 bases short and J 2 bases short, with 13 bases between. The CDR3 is CASTPYRNTEAFF. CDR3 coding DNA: TGTGCCAGTACACCATATAGAAACACTGAAGCTTTCTTT.

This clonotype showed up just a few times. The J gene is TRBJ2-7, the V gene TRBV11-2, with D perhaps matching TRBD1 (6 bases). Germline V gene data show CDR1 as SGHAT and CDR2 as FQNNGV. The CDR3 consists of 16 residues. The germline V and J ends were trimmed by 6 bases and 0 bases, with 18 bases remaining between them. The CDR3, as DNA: TGTGCCAGCAGATCTTACCGGACAGAACCCTCCTACGAGCAGTACTTC. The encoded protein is CASRSYRTEPSYEQYF. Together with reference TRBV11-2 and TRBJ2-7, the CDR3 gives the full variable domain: EAGVAQSPRYKIIEKRQSVAFWCNPISGHATLYWYQQILGQGPKLLIQFQNNGVVDDSQLPKDRFSAERLKGVDSTLKIQPAKLEDSAVYLCASRSYRTEPSYEQYFGPGTRLTVT.

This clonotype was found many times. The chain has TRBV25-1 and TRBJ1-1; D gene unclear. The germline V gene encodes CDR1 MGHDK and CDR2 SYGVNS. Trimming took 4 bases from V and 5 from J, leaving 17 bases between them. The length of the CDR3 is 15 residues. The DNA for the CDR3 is TGTGCCAGCAGTGGGCGGACGGCGGGGAGAACTGAAGCTTTCTTT. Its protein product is CASSGRTAGRTEAFF.

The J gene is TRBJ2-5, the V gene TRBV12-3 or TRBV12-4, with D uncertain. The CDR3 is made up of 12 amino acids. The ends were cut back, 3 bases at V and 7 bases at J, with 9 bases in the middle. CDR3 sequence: CASSFMTGTQYF. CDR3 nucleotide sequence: TGTGCCAGCAGTTTTATGACCGGGACCCAGTACTTC.

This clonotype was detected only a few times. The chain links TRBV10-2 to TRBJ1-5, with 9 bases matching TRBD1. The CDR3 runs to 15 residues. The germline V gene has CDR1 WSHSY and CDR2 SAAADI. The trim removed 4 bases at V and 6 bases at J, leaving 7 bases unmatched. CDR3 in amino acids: CASSAGQGVVQPQHF. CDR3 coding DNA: TGCGCCAGCAGTGCGGGACAGGGTGTAGTTCAGCCCCAGCATTTT.

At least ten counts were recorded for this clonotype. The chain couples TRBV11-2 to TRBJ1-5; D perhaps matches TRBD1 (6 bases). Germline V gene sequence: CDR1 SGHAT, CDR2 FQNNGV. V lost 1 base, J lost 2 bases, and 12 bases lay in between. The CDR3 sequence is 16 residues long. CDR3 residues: CASSLGRGPRNQPQHF. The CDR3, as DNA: TGTGCCAGCAGCTTAGGTCGGGGGCCGCGCAATCAGCCCCAGCATTTT.

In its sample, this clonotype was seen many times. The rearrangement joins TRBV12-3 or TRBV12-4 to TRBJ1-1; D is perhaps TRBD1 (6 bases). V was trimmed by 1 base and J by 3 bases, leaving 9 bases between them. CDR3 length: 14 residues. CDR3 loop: CASSLGQAYTEAFF. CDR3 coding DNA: TGTGCCAGCAGTTTAGGACAGGCGTACACTGAAGCTTTCTTT.

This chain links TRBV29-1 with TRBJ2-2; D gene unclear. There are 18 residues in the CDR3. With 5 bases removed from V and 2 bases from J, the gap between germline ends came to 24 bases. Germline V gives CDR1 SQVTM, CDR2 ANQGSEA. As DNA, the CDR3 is TGCAGCGTTCTAAAATTGGACGGACCTTCGATAAACACCGGGGAGCTGTTTTTT. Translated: CSVLKLDGPSINTGELFF.

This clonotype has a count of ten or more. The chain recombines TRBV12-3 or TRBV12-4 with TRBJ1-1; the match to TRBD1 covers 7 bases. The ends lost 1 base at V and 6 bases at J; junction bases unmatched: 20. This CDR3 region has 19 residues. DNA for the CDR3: TGTGCCAGCAGTTTAGTCCCAATTTTTGGACAGGTTTTAGTGGCTGAAGCTTTCTTT. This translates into CASSLVPIFGQVLVAEAFF.

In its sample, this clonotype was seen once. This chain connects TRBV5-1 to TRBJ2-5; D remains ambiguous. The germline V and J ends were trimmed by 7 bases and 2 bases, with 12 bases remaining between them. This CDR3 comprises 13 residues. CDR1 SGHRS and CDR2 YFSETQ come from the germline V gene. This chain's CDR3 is CASQNWPQETQYF. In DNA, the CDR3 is TGCGCCAGCCAGAACTGGCCTCAAGAGACCCAGTACTTC.

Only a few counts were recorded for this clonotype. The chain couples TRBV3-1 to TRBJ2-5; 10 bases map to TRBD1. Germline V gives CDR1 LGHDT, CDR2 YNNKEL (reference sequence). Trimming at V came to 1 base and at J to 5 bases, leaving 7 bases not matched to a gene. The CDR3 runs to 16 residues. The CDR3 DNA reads TGTGCCAGCAGCCAAGGGAACCGGGACAGGGGTGAGACCCAGTACTTC. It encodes CASSQGNRDRGETQYF.

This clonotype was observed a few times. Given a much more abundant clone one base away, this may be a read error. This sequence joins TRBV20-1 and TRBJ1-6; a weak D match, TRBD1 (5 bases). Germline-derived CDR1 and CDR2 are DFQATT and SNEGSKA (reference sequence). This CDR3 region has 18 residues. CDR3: CSARERYQGRSYNSSLHF. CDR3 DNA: TGCAGTGCTAGAGAAAGATACCAGGGACGCTCCTATAATTCATCCCTCCACTTT.

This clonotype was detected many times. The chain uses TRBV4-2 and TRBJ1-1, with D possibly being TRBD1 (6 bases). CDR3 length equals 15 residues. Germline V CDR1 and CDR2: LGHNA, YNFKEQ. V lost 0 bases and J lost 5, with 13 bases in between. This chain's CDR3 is CASSQEQGRDTEAFF. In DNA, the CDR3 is TGTGCCAGCAGCCAAGAGCAGGGGCGGGATACTGAAGCTTTCTTT.

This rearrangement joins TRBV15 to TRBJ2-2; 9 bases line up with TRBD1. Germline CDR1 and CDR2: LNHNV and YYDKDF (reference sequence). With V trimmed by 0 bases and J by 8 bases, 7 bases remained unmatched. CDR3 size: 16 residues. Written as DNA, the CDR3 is TGTGCCACCAGCAGAGAACAACCCGGGACAGGGGGGGAGCTGTTTTTT. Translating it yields CATSREQPGTGGELFF. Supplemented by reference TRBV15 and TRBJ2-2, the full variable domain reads DAMVIQNPRYQVTQFGKPVTLSCSQTLNHNVMYWYQQKSSQAPKLLFHYYDKDFNNEADTPDNFQSRRPNTSFCFLDIRSPGLGDTAMYLCATSREQPGTGGELFFGEGSRLTVL.

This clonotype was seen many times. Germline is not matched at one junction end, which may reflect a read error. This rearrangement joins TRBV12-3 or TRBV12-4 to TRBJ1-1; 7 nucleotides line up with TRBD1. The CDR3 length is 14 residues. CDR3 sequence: CASSSPFPRQGKAF. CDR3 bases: TGTGCCAGCAGTTCCCCGTTTCCGAGACAGGGAAAGGCCTTT.

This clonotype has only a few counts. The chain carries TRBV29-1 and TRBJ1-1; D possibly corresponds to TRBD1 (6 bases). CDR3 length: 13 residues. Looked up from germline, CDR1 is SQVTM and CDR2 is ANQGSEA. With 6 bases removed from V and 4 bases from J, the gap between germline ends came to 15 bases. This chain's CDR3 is CSVEPRGVTEAFF. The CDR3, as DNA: TGCAGCGTCGAGCCCAGGGGCGTCACTGAAGCTTTCTTT.

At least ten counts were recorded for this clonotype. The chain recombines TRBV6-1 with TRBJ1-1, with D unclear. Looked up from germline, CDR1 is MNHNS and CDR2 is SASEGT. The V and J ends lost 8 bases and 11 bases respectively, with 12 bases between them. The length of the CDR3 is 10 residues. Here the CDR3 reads CASGLKDAFF. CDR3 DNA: TGTGCCAGCGGACTAAAAGACGCTTTCTTT.

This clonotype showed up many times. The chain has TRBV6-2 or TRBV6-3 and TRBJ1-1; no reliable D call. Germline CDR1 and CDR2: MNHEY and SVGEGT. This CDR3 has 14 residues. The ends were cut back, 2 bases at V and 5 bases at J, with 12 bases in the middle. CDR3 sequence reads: CASSYLVEDTEAFF. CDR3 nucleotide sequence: TGTGCCAGCAGTTACCTTGTGGAGGATACTGAAGCTTTCTTT.

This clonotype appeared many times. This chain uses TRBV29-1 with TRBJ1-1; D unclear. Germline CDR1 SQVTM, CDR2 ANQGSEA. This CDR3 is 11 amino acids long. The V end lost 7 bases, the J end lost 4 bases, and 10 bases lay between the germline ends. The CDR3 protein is CSAGETTEAFF. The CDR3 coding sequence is TGCAGCGCCGGTGAGACCACTGAAGCTTTCTTT.